What follows are 16 T cell receptor beta chains derived from one specimen sequenced in a study of CD8 T cells in ankylosing spondylitis (TCRdb year 2017). Libraries came from 5' RACE. The listed sequencing device is Illumina HiSeq 2500. TCRdb trimmed the raw reads at Q25, called clones with MiXCR and kept productive beta chains. All rows with the same CDR3 protein become a single entry with the most common DNA and genes. In all, the sample holds about 31,000 distinct CDR3 sequences, and 7.2% of those were seen once. The leading ten clones occupy roughly a tenth of the sample. The sample comprised blood, either unsorted or a sorted T cell fraction (not recorded which). The receptors stem from a male donor with ankylosing spondylitis or in good health (not recorded which).

There are many counts of this clonotype. This chain uses TRBV5-1 with TRBJ2-2; D not certain. V lost 0 bases, J lost 1 base, and 4 bases lay in between. The CDR3 is 14 residues long. Germline CDR1 reads SGHRS; CDR2 reads YFSETQ. The CDR3 sequence is CASSLAGNTGELFF. The CDR3, as DNA: TGCGCCAGCAGCTTGGCCGGGAACACCGGGGAGCTGTTTTTT.

The sample holds many counts of this clonotype. The chain carries TRBV11-2 and TRBJ2-5; D perhaps matches TRBD1 (7 bases). V was cut by 5 bases and J by 2 bases, with 12 bases left in between. CDR1 and CDR2 (germline): SGHAT, FQNNGV. The CDR3 contains 14 residues. The CDR3 DNA reads as TGTGCCAGCAGCAACAGGGGAGGACAAGAGACCCAGTACTTC. It specifies CASSNRGGQETQYF.

CDR3 region: CASSLVDRGPTGYTF. The DNA of the CDR3 is TGTGCCAGCAGCTTAGTCGACAGGGGGCCCACTGGCTACACCTTC. V gene TRBV7-2 combines with J gene TRBJ1-2; 10 nucleotides line up with TRBD1. Trimming at V came to 1 base and at J to 7 bases, leaving 6 bases not matched to a gene. This CDR3 has 15 amino acids. Looked up from germline, CDR1 is SGHTA and CDR2 is FQGNSA. Using reference TRBV7-2 and TRBJ1-2 for the parts outside the CDR3, the full variable domain is GAGVSQSPSNKVTEKGKDVELRCDPISGHTALYWYRQSLGQGLEFLIYFQGNSAPDKSGLPSDRFSAERTGGSVSTLTIQRTQQEDSAVYLCASSLVDRGPTGYTFGSGTRLTVV.

The table lists this clonotype with many counts. The J gene is TRBJ1-1, the V gene TRBV7-3; TRBD1 aligns across 7 bases. V gave up 5 bases and J gave up 0 bases; unmatched junction bases: 3. CDR3 size: 14 residues. In germline, CDR1 is SGHTA, CDR2 FQGTGA. DNA for the CDR3: TGTGCCAGCAGCGCGACAGGGATGAACACTGAAGCTTTCTTT. Protein sequence: CASSATGMNTEAFF.

This clonotype was counted many times. This chain uses TRBV28 with TRBJ1-1, with D hard to call. The CDR3 is made up of 13 amino acids. The V gene lost 0 bases and the J gene lost 2 bases, with 4 bases spanning the gap. Germline CDR1 MDHEN, CDR2 SYDVKM. The CDR3 loop reads CASSLWVNTEAFF. The DNA for the CDR3 is TGTGCCAGCAGTTTATGGGTCAACACTGAAGCTTTCTTT.

In this sample, this clonotype is medium-sized (0.01 to 0.1%). The chain employs TRBV24-1 and TRBJ2-7, with D maybe TRBD1 (6 bases). The germline gives CDR1 KGHDR, CDR2 SFDVKD. The V end was cut by 3 bases, the J end by 6 bases, with 11 bases between. The CDR3 has 13 residues. CDR3 nucleotide sequence: TGTGCCACCAGTGATGGCCCCAGGGGCGAGCAGTACTTC. Translating it yields CATSDGPRGEQYF.

In this sample, this clonotype turned up a few times. This chain uses TRBV6-5 with TRBJ2-2, with 13 bases aligning to TRBD2. The trim removed 0 bases at V and 5 bases at J, leaving 12 bases unmatched. Per germline, CDR1 MNHEY and CDR2 SVGAGI. The CDR3 spans 20 residues. In nucleotides, the CDR3 is TGTGCCAGCAGTTACTCGATTCGGACTAGCGGGAGTATTGGGACCGGGGAGCTGTTTTTT. As protein: CASSYSIRTSGSIGTGELFF.

This clonotype was seen many times. This chain links TRBV27 with TRBJ2-7; possibly TRBD1 for D (6 bases). V dropped 6 bases and J dropped 3 bases, with 12 bases sitting between them. Per the germline V gene, CDR1 is MNHEY and CDR2 is SMNVEV (reference sequence). The CDR3 loop spans 13 amino acids. The CDR3 loop is CASRPDSIYEQYF. CDR3 nucleotide sequence: TGTGCCAGCAGGCCGGACAGCATCTACGAGCAGTACTTC.

Details on this clonotype: It may be a read error: a sequence one base away is much more abundant. The V gene is TRBV28, the J gene TRBJ2-7, with a possible D match to TRBD2 (5 bases). CDR3 length equals 16 residues. The germline gives CDR1 MDHEN, CDR2 SYDVKM. V was clipped by 8 bases and J by 9 bases, with 29 bases between them. CDR3 sequence: CASGQKMDLYYEWQYF. As DNA, the CDR3 is TGTGCCAGCGGTCAAAAAATGGACTTATATTACGAGTGGCAGTACTTC.

In this sample, this clonotype turned up many times. Here the CDR3 DNA reads TGTGCCACCAGCAGAGATCGAGGGGGGACAGGCGGGGGCTACACCTTC. It is translated as CATSRDRGGTGGGYTF. The chain uses TRBV15 and TRBJ1-2, with 8 bases that match TRBD1. With 0 bases clipped from V and 8 bases from J, the junction kept 11 bases outside the gene matches. Germline V CDR1 and CDR2: LNHNV, YYDKDF (reference sequence). The CDR3 totals 16 residues.

This clonotype was recorded at least ten times. The chain is built from TRBV5-1 and TRBJ2-6; 11 bases match TRBD1. Per the germline V gene, CDR1 is SGHRS and CDR2 is YFSETQ. V shed 9 bases and J 0 bases; nucleotides not matched to a gene: 5. The CDR3 has 16 amino acids. The CDR3: CATTGTGGSGANVLTF. As DNA, the CDR3 is TGCGCCACTACCGGGACAGGGGGCTCTGGGGCCAACGTCCTGACTTTC.

In its sample, this clonotype is medium-sized (0.01 to 0.1%). The chain uses TRBV20-1 and TRBJ2-1; the D call may be TRBD1 or TRBD2 (5 bases each). The CDR3 extends over 15 amino acids. CDR1 DFQATT and CDR2 SNEGSKA come from the germline V gene (reference sequence). Trimming shortened V by 5 bases and J by 6 bases, and 20 bases separated the two germline ends. CDR3 in DNA: TGCAGTGCTGACTCTACCGGGACCCTCTCCAATGAGCAGTTCTTC. This gives the protein CSADSTGTLSNEQFF.

In this sample, this clonotype turned up many times. This chain links TRBV5-8 with TRBJ2-1; 10 bases are a match to TRBD2. Losses at the gene ends were 4 bases for V and 8 bases for J; bases not matched to a gene: 12. CDR1 is SGHTS and CDR2 is YDEGEE in the germline V gene. There are 16 residues in the CDR3. The CDR3 sequence: CASSPGGLAGVDEQFF. CDR3 coding DNA: TGTGCCAGCAGCCCCGGAGGGCTAGCGGGAGTCGATGAGCAGTTCTTC.

Many counts were recorded for this clonotype. This chain joins TRBV25-1 and TRBJ2-5; 8 bases are a match to TRBD2. The CDR3 has 14 residues. The J segment lost 4 bases and the V segment lost 3 bases, leaving 4 bases of the junction unmatched. Germline V gene sequence: CDR1 MGHDK, CDR2 SYGVNS. CDR3 sequence reads: CASSDVAGTETQYF. CDR3 sequence (DNA): TGTGCCAGCAGTGACGTAGCGGGAACAGAGACCCAGTACTTC.

This clonotype has a count of ten or more. V gene TRBV5-1 combines with J gene TRBJ2-1, with 9 nucleotides matching TRBD1. The CDR3 runs to 18 residues. Germline-derived CDR1 and CDR2 are SGHRS and YFSETQ. Germline trimming cut 3 bases from V and 6 bases from J; bases unmatched to any gene: 16. The CDR3 coding sequence is TGCGCCAGCAGCTCGTTGGGCCCACAGGGGGCCTCTAGCAATGAGCAGTTCTTC. Protein product: CASSSLGPQGASSNEQFF.

Relative to its sample, this clonotype is medium-sized. V usage is TRBV9 and J usage is TRBJ2-1; 7 nucleotides line up with TRBD2. Germline V gives CDR1 SGDLS, CDR2 YYNGEE. Unmatched junction bases numbered 5, after V lost 0 bases and J lost 5 bases. The CDR3 totals 15 residues. CDR3 residues: CASSVGSSGNNEQFF. The CDR3 region has the DNA TGTGCCAGCAGCGTAGGATCTAGCGGAAACAATGAGCAGTTCTTC.